Presented here are 3 T cell receptor beta chains from one specimen sequenced in a study of shared clonotypes between healthy human individuals. Here immunoSEQ multiplex PCR was the method, and the copy in TCRdb shows in-frame clones only, minus some. The table has roughly 2,500,000 clones, roughly 93% seen once; the top ten hold about 0.39%. Sample: naive CD4+ T cells from PBMCs. Subset indicated: CD45RA+ positively selected. Every receptor here comes from a man aged 18 to 30 in good health. Some clones in this sample may be carry-over from other donors' samples.

The rearrangement joins TRBV10-3 to TRBJ2-7, with D perhaps matching TRBD2 (5 bases). CDR1 and CDR2 from the germline V gene are ENHRY and SYGVKD. Trimming shortened V by 7 bases and J by 2 bases, and 9 bases separated the two germline ends. The CDR3 spans 12 residues. The CDR3 protein is CAIKAVTYEQYF. The CDR3 nucleotides read TGTGCCATCAAAGCGGTAACCTACGAGCAGTACTTC.

Turning to this clone: A much more abundant neighbour one base away suggests this may be a read error. This CDR3 is also generated by other DNA sequences in the sample. The chain combines TRBV5-1 with TRBJ1-1, with TRBD1 matching 7 bases. V shed 2 bases and J 1 base; nucleotides not matched to a gene: 2. The V gene's germline CDR1 is SGHRS and CDR2 YFSETQ. The CDR3 extends over 14 amino acids. The CDR3 sequence: CASSLDRANTEAFF. CDR3 sequence (DNA): TGCGCCAGCAGCTTAGACAGGGCGAACACTGAAGCTTTCTTT.

V and J are TRBV11-2 and TRBJ2-7; TRBD1 might be the D (5 bases). The CDR3 runs to 18 residues. The germline V and J ends were trimmed by 3 bases and 0 bases, with 21 bases remaining between them. Germline CDR1 and CDR2: SGHAT and FQNNGV. The CDR3 region has the DNA TGTGCCAGCAGCTTTGGACACCTCGTCCAGGTGAACTCCTACGAGCAGTACTTC. It codes for CASSFGHLVQVNSYEQYF.